Following are 5 T cell receptor beta chains from one sample sequenced in a study of blood T cell repertoires in COVID-19. Measured with immunoSEQ multiplex PCR; TCRdb has only the in-frame clones, and not every one. Among about 84,000 clones listed, about four fifths were seen once. The sample taken for sequencing was peripheral blood. The receptors were sampled from a man at least 80 years old with active or convalescent COVID-19.

This clone occurred a few times. The CDR3 loop reads CAKQDNHQPQHF. CDR3 DNA: TGCGCGAAGCAGGACAATCATCAGCCCCAGCATTTT. The V and J genes are TRBV10-1 and TRBJ1-5; weak D call: TRBD1 (5 bases). This CDR3 has 12 amino acids. Germline values: CDR1 WNHNN, CDR2 SYGVQD (reference sequence).

The V call is TRBV5-6, the J call TRBJ1-2; 11 bases are a match to TRBD1. CDR1 and CDR2 (germline): SGHDT, YYEEEE. The V gene end was trimmed by 4 bases and the J gene end by 7 bases; junction bases not matched to a gene: 6. The CDR3 has 14 amino acids. DNA of the CDR3: TGTGCCAGCAGCAGAGGACAGGGGGCGCGTGGCTACACCTTC. It specifies CASSRGQGARGYTF.

This chain connects TRBV28 to TRBJ1-4; TRBD1 matches at 7 bases. Per germline, CDR1 MDHEN and CDR2 SYDVKM. V shed 7 bases and J 8 bases; nucleotides not matched to a gene: 10. This CDR3 is 14 amino acids long. CDR3 DNA: TGTGCCAGCAACATCCCCGGGACAGACGAAAAACTGTTTTTT. It encodes CASNIPGTDEKLFF.

This chain links TRBV7-9 with TRBJ2-6; no firm D call. The germline CDR1 and CDR2 sequences are SEHNR and FQNEAQ (reference sequence). The germline V and J ends were trimmed by 4 bases and 3 bases, with 10 bases remaining between them. The CDR3 spans 15 residues. The CDR3 loop reads CASSSRFGGANVLTF. The CDR3 DNA reads as TGTGCCAGCAGCTCGCGGTTTGGTGGGGCCAACGTCCTGACTTTC.

The gene calls are TRBV4-2 and TRBJ1-3, with 11 bases identical to TRBD1. Germline CDR1 reads LGHNA; CDR2 reads YNFKEQ. V shed 1 base and J 8 bases; nucleotides not matched to a gene: 10. The CDR3 sequence is 17 residues long. In DNA form, the CDR3 reads TGTGCCAGCAGCCAAGGTCTCCGGACAGGGGGCACGGACACCATATATTTT. It encodes CASSQGLRTGGTDTIYF.